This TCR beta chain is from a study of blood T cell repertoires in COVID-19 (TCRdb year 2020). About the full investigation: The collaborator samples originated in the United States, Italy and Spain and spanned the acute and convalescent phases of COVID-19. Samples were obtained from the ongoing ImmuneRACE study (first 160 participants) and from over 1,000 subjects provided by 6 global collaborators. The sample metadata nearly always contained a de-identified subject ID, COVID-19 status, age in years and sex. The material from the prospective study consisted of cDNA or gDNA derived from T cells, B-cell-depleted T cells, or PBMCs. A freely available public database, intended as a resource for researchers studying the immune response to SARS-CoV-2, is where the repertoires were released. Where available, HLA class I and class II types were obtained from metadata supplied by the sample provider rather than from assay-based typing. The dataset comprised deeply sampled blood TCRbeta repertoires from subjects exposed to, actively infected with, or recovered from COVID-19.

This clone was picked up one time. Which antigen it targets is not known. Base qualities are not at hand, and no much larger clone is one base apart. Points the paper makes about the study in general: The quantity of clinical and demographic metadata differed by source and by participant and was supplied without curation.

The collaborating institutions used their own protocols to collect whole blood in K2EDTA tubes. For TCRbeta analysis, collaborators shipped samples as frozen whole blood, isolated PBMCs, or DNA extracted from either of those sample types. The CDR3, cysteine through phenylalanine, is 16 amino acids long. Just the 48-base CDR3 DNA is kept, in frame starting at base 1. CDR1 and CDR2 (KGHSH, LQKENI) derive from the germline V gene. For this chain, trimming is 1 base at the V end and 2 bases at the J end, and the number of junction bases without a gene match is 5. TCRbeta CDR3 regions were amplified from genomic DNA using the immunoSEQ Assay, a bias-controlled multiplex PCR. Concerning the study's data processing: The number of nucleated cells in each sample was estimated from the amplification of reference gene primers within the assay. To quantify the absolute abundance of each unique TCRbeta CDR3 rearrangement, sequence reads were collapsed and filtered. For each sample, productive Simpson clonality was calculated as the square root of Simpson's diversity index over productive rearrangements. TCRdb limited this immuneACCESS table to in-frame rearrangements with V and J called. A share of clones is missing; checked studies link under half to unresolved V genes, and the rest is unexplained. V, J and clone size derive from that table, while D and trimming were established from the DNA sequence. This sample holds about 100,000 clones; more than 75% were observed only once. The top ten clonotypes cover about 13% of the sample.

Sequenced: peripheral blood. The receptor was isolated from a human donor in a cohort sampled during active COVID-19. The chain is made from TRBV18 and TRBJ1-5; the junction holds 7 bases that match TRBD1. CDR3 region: CASSPLEDRGNQPQHF. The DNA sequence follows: TGTGCCAGCTCACCACTAGAAGACAGGGGCAATCAGCCCCAGCATTTT.